Listed here are 6 T cell receptor beta chains from one sample, sequenced in a study of blood T cells in healthy people across ages (dated by TCRdb to about 2015). Library prep was done by 5' RACE. A second PCR of roughly 6 to 12 cycles was performed with a sample-barcoded 5' primer and a J-beta primer mix. TCRdb reanalyzed the raw reads on its own, using fastp at Q25 for trimming and MiXCR for clone calling, and kept in-frame beta chains. Rows with a matching CDR3 protein are joined into one entry that keeps the most common DNA and genes. The sample table lists fewer than 2,000,000 distinct CDR3 sequences, about two fifths of them with a count of one. The ten largest clones add up to more than 20% of the sample. Source material: blood. These receptor sequences come from a human donor in good health.

This rearrangement joins TRBV20-1 to TRBJ2-3, with 8 bases aligning to TRBD2. CDR1 and CDR2 from the germline V gene are DFQATT and SNEGSKA (reference sequence). This CDR3 is 13 amino acids long. Trimming removed 8 bases from V and 6 bases from J; junction bases left unmatched: 10. CDR3 nucleotide sequence: TGCAGTACTAAGCCGGGGGGGGGCGATACGCAGTATTTT. Encoded protein: CSTKPGGGDTQYF.

J is TRBJ1-5 and V is TRBV20-1, with 9 bases fitting TRBD1. CDR1 is DFQATT and CDR2 is SNEGSKA in the germline V gene (reference sequence). V trimming: 5 bases; J trimming: 5 bases; junction bases outside the gene matches: 7. CDR3 length equals 14 residues. DNA for the CDR3: TGCAGTGCTTCCACAGGGGGCTTCGATCAGCCCCAGCATTTT. This codes for CSASTGGFDQPQHF.

This rearrangement joins TRBV4-1 to TRBJ1-1; D unresolved. This CDR3 comprises 13 residues. V shed 8 bases and J shed 0 bases, with 10 bases lying between them. Germline V lookup: CDR1 MGHRA, CDR2 YSYEKL. This chain's CDR3 is CASRNPMNTEAFF. CDR3 coding DNA: TGCGCCAGCCGAAACCCCATGAACACTGAAGCTTTCTTT.

The gene calls are TRBV2 and TRBJ2-3, with D tentatively TRBD2 (6 bases). The CDR3 extends over 14 amino acids. V dropped 2 bases and J dropped 4 bases, with 10 bases sitting between them. The germline gives CDR1 SNHLY, CDR2 FYNNEI. The CDR3 region is CASSEPERADTQYF. Written as DNA, the CDR3 is TGTGCCAGCAGTGAACCTGAGCGGGCAGATACGCAGTATTTT. Together with reference TRBV2 and TRBJ2-3, the CDR3 gives the full variable domain: EPEVTQTPSHQVTQMGQEVILRCVPISNHLYFYWYRQILGQKVEFLVSFYNNEISEKSEIFDDQFSVERPDGSNFTLKIRSTKLEDSAMYFCASSEPERADTQYFGPGTRLTVL.

This chain links TRBV29-1 with TRBJ2-7; D call uncertain. V was pared by 6 bases and J by 5 bases, with 17 bases between. This CDR3 is 13 amino acids long. Germline V CDR1 and CDR2: SQVTM, ANQGSEA. In DNA form, the CDR3 reads TGCAGCGTAAAGGGTTTGGCCGGAAACGAGCAGTACTTC. Its translation is CSVKGLAGNEQYF.

This clonotype was detected a few times. The chain joins TRBV6-2 or TRBV6-3 to TRBJ2-1; D is ambiguous. V was shortened by 2 bases and J by 8 bases, with 7 bases between the two germline ends. The V gene's germline CDR1 is MNHEY and CDR2 SVGEGT. The CDR3 is 12 amino acids. The CDR3 region has the DNA TGTGCCAGCAGTTACGGTATCGATGAGCAGTTCTTC. This gives the protein CASSYGIDEQFF.